This T cell receptor (beta chain) was identified in a study of cytomegalovirus exposure and HLA in healthy donors. Overall study context: According to later analysis, the same platform produced the 120 validation and several hundred first-cohort repertoires. Study findings and constraints: High specificity and sensitivity for cytomegalovirus status were reported for the classifier. TCR clusters originating in the first cohort tended to co-occur in the 120 validation repertoires, according to a later analysis. Most TCRs appeared rarely, but some public TCRs recurred in many donors.

Concerning this clone itself: Its antigen is currently unknown.

Assay used: immunoSEQ multiplex PCR; TCRdb lists only in-frame clones, some missing. The data hold roughly 140,000 clones, with less than 90% observed a single time. This CDR3 region has 12 residues. Germline-derived CDR1 and CDR2 are SGDLS and YYNGEE. Trimming stripped 4 bases from V and 7 bases from J, with 9 bases between. The chain couples TRBV9 to TRBJ2-4; D remains ambiguous. This receptor was taken from a woman aged 18-29 years in good health and CMV-seropositive. The sequencing sample was made of PBMCs. The CDR3 is CASSLDGNIQYF. The CDR3 DNA is TGTGCCAGCAGCCTTGACGGGAACATTCAGTACTTC.